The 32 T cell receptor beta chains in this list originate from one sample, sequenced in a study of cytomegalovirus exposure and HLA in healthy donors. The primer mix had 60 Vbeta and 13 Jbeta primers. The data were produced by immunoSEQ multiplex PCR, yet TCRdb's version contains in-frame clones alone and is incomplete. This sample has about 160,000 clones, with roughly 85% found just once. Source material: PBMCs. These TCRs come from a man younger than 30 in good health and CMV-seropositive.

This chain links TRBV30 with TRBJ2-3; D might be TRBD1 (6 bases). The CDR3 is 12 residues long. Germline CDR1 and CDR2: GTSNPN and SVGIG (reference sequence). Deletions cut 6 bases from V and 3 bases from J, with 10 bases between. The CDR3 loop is CACRTATDTQYF. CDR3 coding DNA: TGTGCCTGCCGGACAGCGACAGATACGCAGTATTTT.

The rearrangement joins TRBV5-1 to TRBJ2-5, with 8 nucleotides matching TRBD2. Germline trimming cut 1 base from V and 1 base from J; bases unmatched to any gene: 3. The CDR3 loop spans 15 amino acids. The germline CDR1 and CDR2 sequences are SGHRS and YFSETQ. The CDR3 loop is CASSLLAGTQETQYF. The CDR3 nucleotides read TGCGCCAGCAGCTTGTTAGCGGGGACCCAAGAGACCCAGTACTTC.

CDR3 loop: CASSPQQGNTEAFF. The CDR3 region has the DNA TGTGCCAGCAGCCCCCAACAGGGCAACACTGAAGCTTTCTTT. This sequence joins TRBV7-3 and TRBJ1-1; a weak D match, TRBD1 (6 bases). V was trimmed by 5 bases and J by 2 bases, leaving 12 bases between them. The CDR3 length is 14 residues. Germline lookup yields CDR1 SGHTA and CDR2 FQGTGA.

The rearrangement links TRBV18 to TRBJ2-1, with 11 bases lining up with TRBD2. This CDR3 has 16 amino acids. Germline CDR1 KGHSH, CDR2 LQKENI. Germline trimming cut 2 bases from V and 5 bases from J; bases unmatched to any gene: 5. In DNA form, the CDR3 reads TGTGCCAGCTCACCATTCCTAGCGGGGGGCGACAATGAGCAGTTCTTC. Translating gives CASSPFLAGGDNEQFF. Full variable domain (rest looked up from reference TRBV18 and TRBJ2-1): NAGVMQNPRHLVRRRGQEARLRCSPMKGHSHVYWYRQLPEEGLKFMVYLQKENIIDESGMPKERFSAEFPKEGPSILRIQQVVRGDSAAYFCASSPFLAGGDNEQFFGPGTRLTVL.

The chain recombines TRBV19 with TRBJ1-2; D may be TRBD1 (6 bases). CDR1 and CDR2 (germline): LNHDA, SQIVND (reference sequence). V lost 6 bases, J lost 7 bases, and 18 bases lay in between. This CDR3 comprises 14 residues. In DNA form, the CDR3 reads TGTGCCAGTAGACGAGACGCAGGGGTCGCTGGCTACACCTTC. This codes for CASRRDAGVAGYTF. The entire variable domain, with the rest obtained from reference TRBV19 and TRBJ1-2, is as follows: DGGITQSPKYLFRKEGQNVTLSCEQNLNHDAMYWYRQDPGQGLRLIYYSQIVNDFQKGDIAEGYSVSREKKESFPLTVTSAQKNPTAFYLCASRRDAGVAGYTFGSGTRLTVV.

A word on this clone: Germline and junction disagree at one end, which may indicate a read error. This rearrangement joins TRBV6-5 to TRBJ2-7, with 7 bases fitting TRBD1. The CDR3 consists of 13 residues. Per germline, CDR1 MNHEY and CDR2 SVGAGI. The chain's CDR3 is CASSYRQGDERYF. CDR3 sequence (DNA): TGTGCCAGCAGTTACCGACAGGGTGACGAGCGGTACTTC.

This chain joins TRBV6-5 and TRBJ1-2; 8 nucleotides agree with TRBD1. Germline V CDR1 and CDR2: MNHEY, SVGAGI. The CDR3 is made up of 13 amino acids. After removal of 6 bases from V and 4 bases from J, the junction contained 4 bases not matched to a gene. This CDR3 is CASSPDRGYGYTF. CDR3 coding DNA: TGTGCCAGCAGCCCAGACAGGGGCTATGGCTACACCTTC.

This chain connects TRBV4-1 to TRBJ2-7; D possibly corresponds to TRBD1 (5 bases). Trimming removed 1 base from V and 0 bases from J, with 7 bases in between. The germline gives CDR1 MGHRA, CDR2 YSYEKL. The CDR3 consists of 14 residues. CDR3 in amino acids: CASSQVTVSYEQYF. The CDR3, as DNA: TGCGCCAGCAGCCAAGTGACAGTCTCCTACGAGCAGTACTTC.

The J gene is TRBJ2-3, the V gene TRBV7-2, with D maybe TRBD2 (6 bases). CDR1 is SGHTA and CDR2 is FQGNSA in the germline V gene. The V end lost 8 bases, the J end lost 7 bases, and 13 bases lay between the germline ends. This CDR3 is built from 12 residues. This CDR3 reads CASGTGGNTQYF. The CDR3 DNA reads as TGTGCCAGCGGAACTGGGGGGAATACGCAGTATTTT.

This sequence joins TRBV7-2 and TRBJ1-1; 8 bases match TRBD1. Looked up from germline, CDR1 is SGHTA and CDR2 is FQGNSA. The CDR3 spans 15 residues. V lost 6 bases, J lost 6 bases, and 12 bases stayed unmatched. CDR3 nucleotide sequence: TGTGCCAGCAGGCCTCGGACAGGGACGGACGCTGAAGCTTTCTTT. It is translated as CASRPRTGTDAEAFF.

The CDR3 DNA reads as TGTGCCAGCAGGTCCTGGGGGGTTAACTATGGCTACACCTTC. The encoded protein is CASRSWGVNYGYTF. This chain connects TRBV6-1 to TRBJ1-2; D perhaps matches TRBD1 (5 bases). This CDR3 spans 14 amino acids. The germline V gene encodes CDR1 MNHNS and CDR2 SASEGT. The V and J ends lost 6 bases and 1 base respectively, with 12 bases between them.

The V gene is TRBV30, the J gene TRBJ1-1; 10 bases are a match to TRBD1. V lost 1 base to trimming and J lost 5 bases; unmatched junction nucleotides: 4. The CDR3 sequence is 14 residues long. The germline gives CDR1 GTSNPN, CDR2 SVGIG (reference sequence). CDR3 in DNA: TGTGCCTGGAGTGGTTGGGGACAGGGGACTGAAGCTTTCTTT. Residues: CAWSGWGQGTEAFF.

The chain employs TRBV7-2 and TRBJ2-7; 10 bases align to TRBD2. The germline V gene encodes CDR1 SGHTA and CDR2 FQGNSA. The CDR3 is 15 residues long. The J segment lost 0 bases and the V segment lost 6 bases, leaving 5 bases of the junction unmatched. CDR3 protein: CASSSGLADSYEQYF. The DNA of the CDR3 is TGTGCCAGCAGTTCCGGACTAGCGGACTCCTACGAGCAGTACTTC.

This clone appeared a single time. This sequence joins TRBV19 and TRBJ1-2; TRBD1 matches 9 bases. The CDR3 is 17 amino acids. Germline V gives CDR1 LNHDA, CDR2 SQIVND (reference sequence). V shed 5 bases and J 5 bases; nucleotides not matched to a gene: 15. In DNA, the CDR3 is TGTGCCAGTAGTCCAGATGGACAGGGGATTGGCCTATATGGCTACACCTTC. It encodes CASSPDGQGIGLYGYTF.

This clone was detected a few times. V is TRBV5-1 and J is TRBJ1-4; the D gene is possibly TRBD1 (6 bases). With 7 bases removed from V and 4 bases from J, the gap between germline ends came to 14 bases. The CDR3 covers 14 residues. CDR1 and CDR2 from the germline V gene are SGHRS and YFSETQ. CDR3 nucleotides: TGCGCCAGCCATTCCGGACAGAATAATGAAAAACTGTTTTTT. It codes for CASHSGQNNEKLFF.

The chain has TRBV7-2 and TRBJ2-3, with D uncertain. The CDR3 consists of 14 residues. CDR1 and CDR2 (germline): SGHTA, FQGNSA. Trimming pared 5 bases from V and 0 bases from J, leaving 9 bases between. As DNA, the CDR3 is TGTGCCAGCAGCGACCGCAGGAGCACAGATACGCAGTATTTT. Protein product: CASSDRRSTDTQYF.

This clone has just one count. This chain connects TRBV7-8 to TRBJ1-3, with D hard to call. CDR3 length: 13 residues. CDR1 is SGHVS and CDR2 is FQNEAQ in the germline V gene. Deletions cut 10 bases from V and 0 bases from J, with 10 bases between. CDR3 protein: CATARSSGNTIYF. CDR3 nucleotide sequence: TGTGCCACCGCACGGAGCTCTGGAAACACCATATATTTT.

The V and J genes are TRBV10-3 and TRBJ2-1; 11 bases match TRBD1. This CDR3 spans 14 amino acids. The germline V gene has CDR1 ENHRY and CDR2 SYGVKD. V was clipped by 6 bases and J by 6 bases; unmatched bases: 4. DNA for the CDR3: TGTGCCATCAGCAAGGGACAGGGGGGCAATGAGCAGTTCTTC. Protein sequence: CAISKGQGGNEQFF.

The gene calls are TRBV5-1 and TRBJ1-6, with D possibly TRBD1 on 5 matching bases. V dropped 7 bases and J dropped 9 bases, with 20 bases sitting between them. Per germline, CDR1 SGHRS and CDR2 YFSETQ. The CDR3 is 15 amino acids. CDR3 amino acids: CASSLGPGFGSPLHF. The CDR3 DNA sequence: TGCGCCAGCTCACTGGGGCCGGGCTTCGGTTCACCCCTCCACTTT.

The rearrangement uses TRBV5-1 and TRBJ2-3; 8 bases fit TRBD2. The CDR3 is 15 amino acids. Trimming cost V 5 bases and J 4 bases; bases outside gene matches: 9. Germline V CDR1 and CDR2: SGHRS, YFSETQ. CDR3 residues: CASSFPSGSSDTQYF. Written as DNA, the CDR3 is TGCGCCAGCAGTTTTCCCAGCGGGAGTTCAGATACGCAGTATTTT.

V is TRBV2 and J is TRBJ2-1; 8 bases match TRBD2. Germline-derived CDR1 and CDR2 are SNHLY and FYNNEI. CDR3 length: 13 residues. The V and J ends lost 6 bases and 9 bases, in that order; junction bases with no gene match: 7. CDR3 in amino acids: CASSDGGGSEQFF. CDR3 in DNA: TGTGCCAGCAGCGACGGGGGGGGCAGTGAGCAGTTCTTC. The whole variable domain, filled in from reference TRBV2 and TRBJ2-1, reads EPEVTQTPSHQVTQMGQEVILRCVPISNHLYFYWYRQILGQKVEFLVSFYNNEISEKSEIFDDQFSVERPDGSNFTLKIRSTKLEDSAMYFCASSDGGGSEQFFGPGTRLTVL.

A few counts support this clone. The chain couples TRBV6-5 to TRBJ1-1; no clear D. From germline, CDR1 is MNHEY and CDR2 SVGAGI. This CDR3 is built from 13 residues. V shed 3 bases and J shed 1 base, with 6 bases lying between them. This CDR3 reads CASSYNGNTEAFF. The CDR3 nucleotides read TGTGCCAGCAGTTATAACGGGAACACTGAAGCTTTCTTT.

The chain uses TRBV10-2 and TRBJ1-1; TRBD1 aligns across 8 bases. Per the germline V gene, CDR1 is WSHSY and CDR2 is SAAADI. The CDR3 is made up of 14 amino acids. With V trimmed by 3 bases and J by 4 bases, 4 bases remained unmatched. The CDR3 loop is CASSETGGITEAFF. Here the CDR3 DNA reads TGCGCCAGCAGTGAAACAGGGGGGATCACTGAAGCTTTCTTT.

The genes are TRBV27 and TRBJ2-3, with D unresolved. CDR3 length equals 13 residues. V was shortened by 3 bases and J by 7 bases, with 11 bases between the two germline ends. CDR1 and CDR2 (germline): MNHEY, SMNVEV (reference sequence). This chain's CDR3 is CASSFSSENTQYF. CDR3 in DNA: TGTGCCAGCAGTTTTTCGTCAGAAAATACGCAGTATTTT.

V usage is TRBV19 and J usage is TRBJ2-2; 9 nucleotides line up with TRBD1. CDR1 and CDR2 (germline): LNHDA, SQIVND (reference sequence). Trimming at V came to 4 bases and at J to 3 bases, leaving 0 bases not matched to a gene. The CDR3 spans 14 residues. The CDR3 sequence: CASSRDRDTGELFF. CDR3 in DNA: TGTGCCAGTAGTAGGGACAGGGACACCGGGGAGCTGTTTTTT.

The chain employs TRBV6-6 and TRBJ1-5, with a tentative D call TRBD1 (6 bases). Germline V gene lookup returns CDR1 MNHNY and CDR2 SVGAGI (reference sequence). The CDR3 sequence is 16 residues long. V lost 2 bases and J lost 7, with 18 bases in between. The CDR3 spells CASSYGRGAVGQPQHF. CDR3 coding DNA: TGTGCCAGCAGTTACGGGCGGGGGGCCGTAGGGCAGCCCCAGCATTTT.

CDR3 residues: CASSVPGGGGPVGDTQYF. CDR3 bases: TGCGCCAGCAGTGTGCCGGGGGGCGGGGGGCCCGTGGGAGATACGCAGTATTTT. V and J are TRBV10-1 and TRBJ2-3; 8 bases line up with TRBD2. There are 18 residues in the CDR3. CDR1 is WNHNN and CDR2 is SYGVQD in the germline V gene (reference sequence). V shed 4 bases, J shed 5 bases, and the junction held 17 bases outside the gene matches.

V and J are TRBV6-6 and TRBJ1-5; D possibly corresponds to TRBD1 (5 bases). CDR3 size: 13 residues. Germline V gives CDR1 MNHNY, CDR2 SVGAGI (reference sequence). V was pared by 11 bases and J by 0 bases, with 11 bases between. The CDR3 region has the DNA TGTGCCGTGGGGGGAATTAGCAATCAGCCCCAGCATTTT. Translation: CAVGGISNQPQHF.

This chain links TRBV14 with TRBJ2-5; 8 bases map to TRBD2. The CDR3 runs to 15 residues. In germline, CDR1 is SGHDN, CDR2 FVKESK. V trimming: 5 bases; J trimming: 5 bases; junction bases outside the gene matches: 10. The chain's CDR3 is CASSAFTGGQETQYF. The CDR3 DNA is TGTGCCAGCAGCGCGTTCACGGGGGGGCAGGAGACCCAGTACTTC.

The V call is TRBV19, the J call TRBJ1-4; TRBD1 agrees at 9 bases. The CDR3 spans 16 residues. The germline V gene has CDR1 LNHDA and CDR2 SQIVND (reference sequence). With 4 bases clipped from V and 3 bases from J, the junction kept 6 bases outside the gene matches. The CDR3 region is CASSTTNRGPNEKLFF. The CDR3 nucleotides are TGTGCCAGTAGTACCACCAACAGGGGGCCTAATGAAAAACTGTTTTTT.

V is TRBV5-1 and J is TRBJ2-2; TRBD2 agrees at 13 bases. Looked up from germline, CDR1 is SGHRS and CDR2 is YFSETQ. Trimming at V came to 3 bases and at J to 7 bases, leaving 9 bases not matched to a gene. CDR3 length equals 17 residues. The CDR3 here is CASSSTSGGPTGGELFF. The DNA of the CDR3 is TGCGCCAGCAGCTCGACTAGCGGGGGGCCCACGGGCGGGGAGCTGTTTTTT.

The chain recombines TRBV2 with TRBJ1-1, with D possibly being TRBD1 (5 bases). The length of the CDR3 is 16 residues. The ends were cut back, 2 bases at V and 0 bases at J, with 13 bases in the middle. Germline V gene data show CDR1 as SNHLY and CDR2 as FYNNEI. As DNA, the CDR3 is TGTGCCAGCAGTGAAAGTAGACAGACGTTGAACACTGAAGCTTTCTTT. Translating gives CASSESRQTLNTEAFF.